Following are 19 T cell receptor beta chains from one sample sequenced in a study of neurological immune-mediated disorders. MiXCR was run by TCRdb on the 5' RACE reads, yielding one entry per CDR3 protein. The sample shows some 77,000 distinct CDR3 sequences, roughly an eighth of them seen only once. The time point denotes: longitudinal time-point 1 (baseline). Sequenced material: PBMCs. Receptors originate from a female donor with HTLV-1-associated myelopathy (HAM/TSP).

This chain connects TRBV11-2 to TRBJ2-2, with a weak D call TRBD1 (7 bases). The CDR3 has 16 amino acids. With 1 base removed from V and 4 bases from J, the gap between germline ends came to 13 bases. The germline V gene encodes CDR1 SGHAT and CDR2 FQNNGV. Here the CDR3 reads CASSLARQGLTGELFF. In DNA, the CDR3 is TGTGCCAGCAGCTTAGCAAGACAGGGACTCACCGGGGAGCTGTTTTTT.

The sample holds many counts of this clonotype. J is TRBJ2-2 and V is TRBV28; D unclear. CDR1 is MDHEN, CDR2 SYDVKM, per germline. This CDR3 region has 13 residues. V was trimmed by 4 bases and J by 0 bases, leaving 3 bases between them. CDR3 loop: CASSSPNTGELFF. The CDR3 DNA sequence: TGTGCCAGCAGTTCCCCGAACACCGGGGAGCTGTTTTTT.

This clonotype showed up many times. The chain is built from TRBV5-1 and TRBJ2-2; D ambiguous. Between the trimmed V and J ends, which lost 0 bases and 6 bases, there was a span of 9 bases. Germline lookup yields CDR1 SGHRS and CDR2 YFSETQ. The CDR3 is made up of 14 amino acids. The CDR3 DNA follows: TGCGCCAGCAGCTTGGGAGGACCCGCCGGGGAGCTGTTTTTT. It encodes CASSLGGPAGELFF.

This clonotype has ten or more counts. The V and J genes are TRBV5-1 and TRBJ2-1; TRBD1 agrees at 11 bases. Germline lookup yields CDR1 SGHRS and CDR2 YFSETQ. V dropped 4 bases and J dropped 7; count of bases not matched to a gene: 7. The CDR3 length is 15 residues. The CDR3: CASSLGQGAKNEQFF. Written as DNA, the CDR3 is TGCGCCAGCAGCCTCGGACAGGGGGCGAAAAATGAGCAGTTCTTC.

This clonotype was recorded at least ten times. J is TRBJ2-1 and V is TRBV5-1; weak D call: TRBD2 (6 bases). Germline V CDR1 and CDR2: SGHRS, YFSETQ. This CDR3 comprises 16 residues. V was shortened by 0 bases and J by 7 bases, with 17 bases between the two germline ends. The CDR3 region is CASSLVAGSRWNEQFF. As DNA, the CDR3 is TGCGCCAGCAGCTTGGTTGCGGGGAGCAGGTGGAATGAGCAGTTCTTC. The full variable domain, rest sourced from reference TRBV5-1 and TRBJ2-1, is KAGVTQTPRYLIKTRGQQVTLSCSPISGHRSVSWYQQTPGQGLQFLFEYFSETQRNKGNFPGRFSGRQFSNSRSEMNVSTLELGDSALYLCASSLVAGSRWNEQFFGPGTRLTVL.

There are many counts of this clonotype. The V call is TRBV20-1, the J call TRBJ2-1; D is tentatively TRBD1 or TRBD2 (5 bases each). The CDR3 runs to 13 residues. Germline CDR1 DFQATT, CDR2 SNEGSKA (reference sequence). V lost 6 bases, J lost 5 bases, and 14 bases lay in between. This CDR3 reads CSARGAVDNEQFF. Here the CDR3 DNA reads TGCAGTGCCCGAGGGGCCGTCGACAATGAGCAGTTCTTC.

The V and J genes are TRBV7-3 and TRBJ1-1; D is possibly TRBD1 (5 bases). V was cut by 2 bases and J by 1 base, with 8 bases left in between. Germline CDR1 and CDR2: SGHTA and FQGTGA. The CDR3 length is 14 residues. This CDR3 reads CASSLDRSNTEAFF. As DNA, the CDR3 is TGTGCCAGCAGCTTAGACAGATCGAACACTGAAGCTTTCTTT.

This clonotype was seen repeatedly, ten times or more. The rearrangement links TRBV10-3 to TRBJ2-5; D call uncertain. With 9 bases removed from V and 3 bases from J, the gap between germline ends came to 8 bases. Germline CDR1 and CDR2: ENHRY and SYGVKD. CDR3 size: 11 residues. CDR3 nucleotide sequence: TGTGCCATAATGGCAGAAGAGACCCAGTACTTC. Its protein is CAIMAEETQYF.

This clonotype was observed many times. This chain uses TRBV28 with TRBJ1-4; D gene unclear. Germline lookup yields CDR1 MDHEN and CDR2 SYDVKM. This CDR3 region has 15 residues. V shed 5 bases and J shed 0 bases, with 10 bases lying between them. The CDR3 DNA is TGTGCCAGCAGTCCGGGAGGTGCAACTAATGAAAAACTGTTTTTT. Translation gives CASSPGGATNEKLFF.

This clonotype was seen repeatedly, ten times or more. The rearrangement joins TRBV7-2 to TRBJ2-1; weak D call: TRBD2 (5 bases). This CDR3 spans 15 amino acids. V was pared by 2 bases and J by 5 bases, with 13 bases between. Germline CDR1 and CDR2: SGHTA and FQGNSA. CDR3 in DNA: TGTGCCAGCAGCTTAAGACGGGGTAAAAACAATGAGCAGTTCTTC. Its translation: CASSLRRGKNNEQFF.

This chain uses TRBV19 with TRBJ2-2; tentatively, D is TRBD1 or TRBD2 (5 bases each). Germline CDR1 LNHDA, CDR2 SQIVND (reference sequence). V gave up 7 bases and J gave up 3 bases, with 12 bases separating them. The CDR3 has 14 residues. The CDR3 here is CASIRQGDTGELFF. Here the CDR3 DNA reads TGTGCCAGTATTCGGCAGGGAGACACCGGGGAGCTGTTTTTT.

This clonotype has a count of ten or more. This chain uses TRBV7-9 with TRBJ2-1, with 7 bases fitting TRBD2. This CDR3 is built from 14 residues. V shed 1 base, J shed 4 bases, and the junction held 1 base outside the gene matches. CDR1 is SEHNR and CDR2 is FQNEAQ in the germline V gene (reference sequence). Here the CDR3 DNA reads TGTGCCAGCAGCTTAGGGGGACTATACAATGAGCAGTTCTTC. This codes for CASSLGGLYNEQFF.

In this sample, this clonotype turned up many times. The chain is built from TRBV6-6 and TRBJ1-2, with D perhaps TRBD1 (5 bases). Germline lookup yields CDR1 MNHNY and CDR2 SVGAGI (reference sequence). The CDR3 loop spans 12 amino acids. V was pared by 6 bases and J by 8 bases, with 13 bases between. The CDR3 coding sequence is TGTGCCAGCAGCCTTACGGGGCAAGGCTACACCTTC. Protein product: CASSLTGQGYTF.

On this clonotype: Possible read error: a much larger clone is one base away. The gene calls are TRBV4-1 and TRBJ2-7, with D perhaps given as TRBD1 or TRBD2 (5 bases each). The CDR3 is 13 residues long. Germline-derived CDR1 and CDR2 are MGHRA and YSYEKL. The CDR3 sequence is CARSQGDGYEQYF. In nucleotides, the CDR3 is TGCGCCAGAAGCCAAGGGGACGGTTACGAGCAGTACTTC.

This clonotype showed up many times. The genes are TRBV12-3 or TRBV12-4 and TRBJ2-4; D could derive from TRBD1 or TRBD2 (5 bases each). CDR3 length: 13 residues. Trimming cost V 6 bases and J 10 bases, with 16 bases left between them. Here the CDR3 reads CASRSSGTNIQYF. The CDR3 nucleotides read TGTGCCAGCAGAAGCTCCGGGACGAATATTCAGTACTTC.

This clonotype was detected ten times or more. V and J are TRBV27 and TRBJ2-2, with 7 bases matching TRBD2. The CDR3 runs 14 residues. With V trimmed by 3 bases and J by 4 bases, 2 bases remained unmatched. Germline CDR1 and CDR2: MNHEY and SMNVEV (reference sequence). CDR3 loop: CASSLGGSTGELFF. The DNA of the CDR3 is TGTGCCAGCAGTTTGGGGGGGAGCACCGGGGAGCTGTTTTTT.

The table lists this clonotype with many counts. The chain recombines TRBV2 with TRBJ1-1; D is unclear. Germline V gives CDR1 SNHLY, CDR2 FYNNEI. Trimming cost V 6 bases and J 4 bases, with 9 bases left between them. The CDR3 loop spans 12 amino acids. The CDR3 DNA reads TGTGCCAGCAGCGTGGGGATCACTGAAGCTTTCTTT. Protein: CASSVGITEAFF.

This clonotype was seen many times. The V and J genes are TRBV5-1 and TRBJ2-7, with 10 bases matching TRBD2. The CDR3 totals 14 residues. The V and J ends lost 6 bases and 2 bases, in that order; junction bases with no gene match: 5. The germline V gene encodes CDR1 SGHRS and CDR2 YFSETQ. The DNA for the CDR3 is TGCGCCAGCACCCCAAGCGGGGGGGCCTACGAGCAGTACTTC. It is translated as CASTPSGGAYEQYF.

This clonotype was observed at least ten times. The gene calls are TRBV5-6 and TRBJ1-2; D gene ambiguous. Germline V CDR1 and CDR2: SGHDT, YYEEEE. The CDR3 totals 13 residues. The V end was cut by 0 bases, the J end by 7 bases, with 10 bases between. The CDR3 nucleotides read TGTGCCAGCAGCTTGGGGCAGCCCCCTGGCTACACCTTC. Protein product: CASSLGQPPGYTF.